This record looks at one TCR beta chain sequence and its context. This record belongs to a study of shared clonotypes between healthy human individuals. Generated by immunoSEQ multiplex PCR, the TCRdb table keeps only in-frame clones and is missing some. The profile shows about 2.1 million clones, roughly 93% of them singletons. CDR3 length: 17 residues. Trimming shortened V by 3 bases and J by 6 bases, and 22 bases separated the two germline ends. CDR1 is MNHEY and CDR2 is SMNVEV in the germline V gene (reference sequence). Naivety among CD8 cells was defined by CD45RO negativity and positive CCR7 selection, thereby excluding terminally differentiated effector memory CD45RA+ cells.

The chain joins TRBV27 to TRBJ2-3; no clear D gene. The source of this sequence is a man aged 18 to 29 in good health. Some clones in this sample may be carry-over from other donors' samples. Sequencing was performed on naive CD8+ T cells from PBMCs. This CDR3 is CASSFLPPASEADTQYF. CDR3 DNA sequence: TGTGCCAGCAGTTTTTTGCCCCCTGCATCCGAGGCTGATACGCAGTATTTT.